What follows are 4 T cell receptor beta chains derived from one specimen sequenced in a study of blood T cell repertoires in COVID-19. The protocol was immunoSEQ multiplex PCR, while the TCRdb copy is restricted to in-frame clones and leaves out a portion. The sample has about 70,000 clones, more than 75% seen once. The specimen sequenced was peripheral blood. These receptors all stem from a woman aged 18-35 years with acute or convalescent COVID-19.

The chain joins TRBV19 to TRBJ2-1; the D gene is possibly TRBD2 (6 bases). Deletions cut 0 bases from V and 14 bases from J, with 17 bases between. Looked up from germline, CDR1 is LNHDA and CDR2 is SQIVND (reference sequence). The length of the CDR3 is 14 residues. The CDR3 region is CASSIEIGGGEKFF. The DNA for the CDR3 is TGTGCCAGTAGTATAGAGATCGGAGGCGGGGAGAAGTTCTTC. The variable domain in full, completed from reference TRBV19 and TRBJ2-1, reads DGGITQSPKYLFRKEGQNVTLSCEQNLNHDAMYWYRQDPGQGLRLIYYSQIVNDFQKGDIAEGYSVSREKKESFPLTVTSAQKNPTAFYLCASSIEIGGGEKFFGPGTRLTVL.

The chain recombines TRBV11-3 with TRBJ2-3; weak D call: TRBD2 (5 bases). Germline V gene sequence: CDR1 SGHNT, CDR2 YENEEA. This CDR3 spans 18 amino acids. V was pared by 1 base and J by 1 base, with 18 bases between. In DNA form, the CDR3 reads TGTGCCAGCAGCTTAGGAGTGTCGAGCGGAACGGGCACAGATACGCAGTATTTT. Translating it yields CASSLGVSSGTGTDTQYF.

This clone was picked up one time. The rearrangement uses TRBV7-2 and TRBJ2-1; TRBD2 aligns across 8 bases. The CDR3 is made up of 17 amino acids. Looked up from germline, CDR1 is SGHTA and CDR2 is FQGNSA. J gave up 4 bases and V 0 bases, and 8 bases lay outside the gene matches. This CDR3 is CASSLAPAGAGYNEQFF. Written as DNA, the CDR3 is TGTGCCAGCAGCTTAGCTCCAGCGGGAGCAGGGTACAATGAGCAGTTCTTC.

The table lists this clone with a count of one. The CDR3 loop reads CASSPHRGSGANVLTF. CDR3 DNA sequence: TGTGCCAGCAGCCCTCACAGGGGGAGTGGGGCCAACGTCCTGACTTTC. The genes are TRBV5-8 and TRBJ2-6, with 8 positions matching TRBD1. Unmatched junction bases numbered 6, after V lost 4 bases and J lost 3 bases. Germline CDR1 is SGHTS and CDR2 is YDEGEE. The CDR3 sequence is 16 residues long.